Below are 10 T cell receptor beta chains sequenced from a single sample in a study of cytomegalovirus exposure and HLA in healthy donors. This table comes from immunoSEQ multiplex PCR, and its TCRdb copy is limited to in-frame clones, with some not included. The sample has 150,000 or so clones; 85% are singletons. The sequencing input was PBMCs. The receptors derive from a man aged 30 to 45 in good health and CMV-seropositive.

The rearrangement uses TRBV2 and TRBJ2-1; 7 nucleotides match TRBD1. Losses at the gene ends were 3 bases for V and 4 bases for J; bases not matched to a gene: 0. This CDR3 is built from 13 residues. Germline CDR1 is SNHLY and CDR2 is FYNNEI. As DNA, the CDR3 is TGTGCCAGCAGTGAGGGACAGTACAATGAGCAGTTCTTC. Translated: CASSEGQYNEQFF.

The chain couples TRBV15 to TRBJ2-1; tentatively, D is TRBD2 (7 bases). The V gene lost 11 bases and the J gene lost 5 bases, with 16 bases spanning the gap. The V gene's germline CDR1 is LNHNV and CDR2 YYDKDF (reference sequence). This CDR3 spans 13 amino acids. Here the CDR3 reads CASRGGYDNEQFF. The CDR3 DNA sequence: TGTGCCTCTAGGGGGGGCTACGACAATGAGCAGTTCTTC.

The rearrangement links TRBV27 to TRBJ1-2; D might be TRBD1 (6 bases). The V gene lost 6 bases and the J gene lost 8 bases, with 16 bases spanning the gap. Germline-derived CDR1 and CDR2 are MNHEY and SMNVEV (reference sequence). CDR3 length: 13 amino acids. CDR3 residues: CASSTRGAQGYTF. The CDR3 DNA reads as TGTGCCAGCAGCACGCGGGGGGCGCAGGGCTACACCTTC.

This chain connects TRBV7-6 to TRBJ1-1; 7 bases line up with TRBD1. V was pared by 5 bases and J by 0 bases, with 3 bases of the junction left unmatched. CDR3 length: 14 amino acids. Per germline, CDR1 SGHVS and CDR2 FNYEAQ. Here the CDR3 reads CASSHGQVNTEAFF. The CDR3 DNA sequence: TGTGCCAGCAGCCATGGACAGGTGAACACTGAAGCTTTCTTT.

The V gene is TRBV7-8, the J gene TRBJ2-5, with a weak D call TRBD1 (6 bases). The V gene's germline CDR1 is SGHVS and CDR2 FQNEAQ. Trimming took off 4 bases at V and 2 bases at J, with 11 bases between the two ends. The CDR3 sequence is 14 residues long. CDR3 coding DNA: TGTGCCAGCAGCTCCGGGACACTACAAGAGACCCAGTACTTC. Amino acid sequence: CASSSGTLQETQYF.

The chain recombines TRBV7-3 with TRBJ2-7; 7 bases align to TRBD2. From germline, CDR1 is SGHTA and CDR2 FQGTGA. Germline trimming cut 5 bases from V and 4 bases from J; bases unmatched to any gene: 8. The length of the CDR3 is 14 residues. For the CDR3, the DNA is TGTGCCAGCAGCGCCGGGGAGGGACCGTACGAGCAGTACTTC. As protein: CASSAGEGPYEQYF. Together with reference TRBV7-3 and TRBJ2-7, the CDR3 gives the full variable domain: GAGVSQTPSNKVTEKGKYVELRCDPISGHTALYWYRQSLGQGPEFLIYFQGTGAADDSGLPNDRFFAVRPEGSVSTLKIQRTERGDSAVYLCASSAGEGPYEQYFGPGTRLTVT.

The chain uses TRBV7-9 and TRBJ2-7; no firm D call. The CDR3 has 14 amino acids. V gave up 1 base and J gave up 0 bases, with 7 bases separating them. CDR1 is SEHNR and CDR2 is FQNEAQ in the germline V gene (reference sequence). CDR3 sequence: CASSLEAGSYEQYF. The CDR3 DNA follows: TGTGCCAGCAGCTTAGAGGCAGGCTCCTACGAGCAGTACTTC.

This chain uses TRBV5-1 with TRBJ2-5, with D uncertain. CDR3 size: 15 residues. Germline V gene lookup returns CDR1 SGHRS and CDR2 YFSETQ. Trimming took off 3 bases at V and 1 base at J, with 13 bases between the two ends. DNA of the CDR3: TGCGCCAGCAGCTCCACTCCCGAGGCCCAAGAGACCCAGTACTTC. This sequence encodes CASSSTPEAQETQYF.

V usage is TRBV6-1 and J usage is TRBJ2-5; D gene unclear. V lost 6 bases and J 2 bases, leaving 4 bases between the germline ends. The CDR3 has 11 amino acids. The germline V gene has CDR1 MNHNS and CDR2 SASEGT. The CDR3 bases are TGTGCCAGCAGATATCAAGAGACCCAGTACTTC. Translation gives CASRYQETQYF.

CDR3: CASRERTGGGSPLHF. Here the CDR3 DNA reads TGTGCCAGCAGGGAACGGACAGGGGGTGGTTCACCCCTCCACTTT. This chain connects TRBV5-4 to TRBJ1-6; 10 positions match TRBD1. The CDR3 extends over 15 amino acids. The germline gives CDR1 SGHNT, CDR2 YYREEE (reference sequence). The V gene end was trimmed by 5 bases and the J gene end by 9 bases; junction bases not matched to a gene: 8. The complete variable domain, with remaining parts taken from reference TRBV5-4 and TRBJ1-6, reads ETGVTQSPTHLIKTRGQQVTLRCSSQSGHNTVSWYQQALGQGPQFIFQYYREEENGRGNFPPRFSGLQFPNYSSELNVNALELDDSALYLCASRERTGGGSPLHFGNGTRLTVT.